Listed here are 16 T cell receptor beta chains from one sample, sequenced in a study of regulatory T cells. Study results and caveats: Hydrophobic residues at CDR3 positions 6 and 7 were enriched in conventional CD4+ T cells of CD3G-deficient patients.

The PCR used 52 TRBV and 13 TRBJ primers. Measured with immunoSEQ multiplex PCR; TCRdb has only the in-frame clones, and not every one. The sample consists of tens of thousands of clones, 85% to 95% of them appearing once. These receptors have no identified antigens. Material: conventional CD4+ T cells sorted from blood. All receptors come from a person aged 18 to 35 with CD3G deficiency.

This chain joins TRBV10-3 and TRBJ1-1; 7 nucleotides agree with TRBD1. Germline V gene data show CDR1 as ENHRY and CDR2 as SYGVKD. V lost 5 bases to trimming and J lost 7 bases; unmatched junction nucleotides: 4. There are 12 residues in the CDR3. CDR3 loop: CAISRQGNEAFF. The CDR3 DNA reads TGTGCCATCAGTCGACAGGGTAATGAAGCTTTCTTT.

This sequence joins TRBV19 and TRBJ2-2; D is uncertain. The V end lost 3 bases, the J end lost 7 bases, and 9 bases lay between the germline ends. This CDR3 comprises 13 residues. CDR1 is LNHDA and CDR2 is SQIVND in the germline V gene (reference sequence). CDR3 amino acids: CASSIRSFGELFF. The CDR3 DNA reads as TGTGCCAGTAGTATCCGTAGTTTCGGGGAGCTGTTTTTT.

V is TRBV5-1 and J is TRBJ2-5; tentatively, D is TRBD1 or TRBD2 (5 bases each). Germline V gene lookup returns CDR1 SGHRS and CDR2 YFSETQ. V lost 4 bases and J lost 4, with 20 bases in between. The CDR3 covers 16 residues. CDR3 sequence reads: CASSPGLDSRGETQYF. In DNA, the CDR3 is TGCGCCAGCAGCCCGGGGCTGGACTCCCGTGGAGAGACCCAGTACTTC. Using reference TRBV5-1 and TRBJ2-5 for the parts outside the CDR3, the full variable domain is KAGVTQTPRYLIKTRGQQVTLSCSPISGHRSVSWYQQTPGQGLQFLFEYFSETQRNKGNFPGRFSGRQFSNSRSEMNVSTLELGDSALYLCASSPGLDSRGETQYFGPGTRLLVL.

The chain employs TRBV6-1 and TRBJ1-2; 7 bases line up with TRBD1. The CDR3 has 15 residues. Germline V lookup: CDR1 MNHNS, CDR2 SASEGT. After removal of 3 bases from V and 4 bases from J, the junction contained 8 bases not matched to a gene. The CDR3 is CASSDARGASYGYTF. The CDR3 DNA is TGTGCCAGCAGTGACGCCAGGGGGGCATCCTATGGCTACACCTTC.

The V gene is TRBV5-1, the J gene TRBJ2-1; D may match TRBD1 or TRBD2 (5 bases each). Trimming shortened V by 5 bases and J by 3 bases, and 15 bases separated the two germline ends. Germline loops: CDR1 SGHRS, CDR2 YFSETQ. The CDR3 covers 15 residues. Here the CDR3 DNA reads TGCGCCAGCAGGTCCGGGACGGACGACTACAATGAGCAGTTCTTC. Its translation is CASRSGTDDYNEQFF. The full variable domain, rest sourced from reference TRBV5-1 and TRBJ2-1, is KAGVTQTPRYLIKTRGQQVTLSCSPISGHRSVSWYQQTPGQGLQFLFEYFSETQRNKGNFPGRFSGRQFSNSRSEMNVSTLELGDSALYLCASRSGTDDYNEQFFGPGTRLTVL.

V gene TRBV19 combines with J gene TRBJ2-3; D not resolved. CDR3 size: 16 residues. The V end was cut by 7 bases, the J end by 2 bases, with 19 bases between. The V gene's germline CDR1 is LNHDA and CDR2 SQIVND (reference sequence). CDR3 protein: CASTASTMTSTDTQYF. The CDR3 DNA follows: TGTGCCAGTACCGCCTCGACCATGACGTCCACAGATACGCAGTATTTT.

The chain joins TRBV21-1 to TRBJ2-7; the table's D call TRBD1 went unverified against the DNA. TRBV21-1 is marked as a pseudogene. This CDR3 region has 20 residues. The CDR3 DNA follows: TGTGCCAGCAGCAAACTCCCTCCGCTGGACAGGGCTCTCCAGACCTACGAGCAGTACGTC. Protein: CASSKLPPLDRALQTYEQYV.

This chain joins TRBV7-9 and TRBJ2-3; D gene ambiguous. Trimming removed 1 base from V and 0 bases from J, with 11 bases in between. This CDR3 spans 16 amino acids. Germline V lookup: CDR1 SEHNR, CDR2 FQNEAQ (reference sequence). For the CDR3, the DNA is TGTGCCAGCAGCTTAGATGGACCTACTAGCACAGATACGCAGTATTTT. It translates to CASSLDGPTSTDTQYF.

V is TRBV28 and J is TRBJ2-1, with D tentatively TRBD1 (8 bases). V gave up 4 bases and J gave up 9 bases, with 19 bases separating them. This CDR3 spans 15 amino acids. Germline V lookup: CDR1 MDHEN, CDR2 SYDVKM. The CDR3 sequence: CASSSSGYRGGEQFF. For the CDR3, the DNA is TGTGCCAGCAGTTCCAGCGGGTACAGGGGGGGTGAGCAGTTCTTC.

The gene calls are TRBV7-2 and TRBJ2-5; 10 positions agree with TRBD1. Per the germline V gene, CDR1 is SGHTA and CDR2 is FQGNSA. The CDR3 covers 17 residues. V trimming: 4 bases; J trimming: 2 bases; junction bases outside the gene matches: 10. CDR3 loop: CASSSPRTGGWQETQYF. The CDR3 coding sequence is TGTGCCAGCAGCTCGCCTCGGACAGGGGGGTGGCAAGAGACCCAGTACTTC.

This rearrangement joins TRBV18 to TRBJ2-3, with D uncertain. The germline CDR1 and CDR2 sequences are KGHSH and LQKENI. Trimming cost V 0 bases and J 6 bases, with 7 bases left between them. The CDR3 extends over 13 amino acids. CDR3 sequence (DNA): TGTGCCAGCTCACCACCGTCATCCGATACGCAGTATTTT. It codes for CASSPPSSDTQYF.

The V and J genes are TRBV5-1 and TRBJ2-5; 9 bases fit TRBD1. V lost 0 bases and J lost 5; bases outside the gene matches: 2. CDR3 length equals 14 residues. Germline lookup yields CDR1 SGHRS and CDR2 YFSETQ. The CDR3 region is CASSLGGQGETQYF. CDR3 DNA: TGCGCCAGCAGCTTGGGAGGACAGGGGGAGACCCAGTACTTC.

This clone showed up just once. The rearrangement joins TRBV5-6 to TRBJ2-5; unclear D gene. The CDR3 spans 14 residues. Trimming took off 4 bases at V and 1 base at J, with 11 bases between the two ends. Germline CDR1 SGHDT, CDR2 YYEEEE. Here the CDR3 reads CASSPRRLQETQYF. The CDR3 nucleotides read TGTGCCAGCAGCCCCAGGCGGCTCCAAGAGACCCAGTACTTC.

This clone was counted a few times. This rearrangement joins TRBV2 to TRBJ1-5; no clear D. Germline values: CDR1 SNHLY, CDR2 FYNNEI. The CDR3 has 12 amino acids. Trimming pared 6 bases from V and 7 bases from J, leaving 10 bases between. CDR3 coding DNA: TGTGCCAGCAGACTCTCACCCCAGCCCCAGCATTTT. It specifies CASRLSPQPQHF.

The chain couples TRBV6-1 to TRBJ2-5, with TRBD2 matching 7 bases. The J call is uncertain, as TRBJ2-7 better fits the DNA end. The germline gives CDR1 MNHNS, CDR2 SASEGT. The CDR3 spans 13 residues. CDR3 sequence reads: CASRGGISYEQYF. CDR3 DNA sequence: TGTGCCAGCAGGGGGGGGATTTCGTACGAGCAGTACTTC.

This clone showed up just once. The chain joins TRBV6-5 to TRBJ2-1; TRBD2 matches at 10 bases. J gave up 3 bases and V 7 bases, and 6 bases lay outside the gene matches. CDR1 and CDR2 from the germline V gene are MNHEY and SVGAGI. The CDR3 is 15 amino acids. The CDR3 DNA sequence: TGTGCCAGCACCAAACTAGCGGGGAACTACAATGAGCAGTTCTTC. It specifies CASTKLAGNYNEQFF.